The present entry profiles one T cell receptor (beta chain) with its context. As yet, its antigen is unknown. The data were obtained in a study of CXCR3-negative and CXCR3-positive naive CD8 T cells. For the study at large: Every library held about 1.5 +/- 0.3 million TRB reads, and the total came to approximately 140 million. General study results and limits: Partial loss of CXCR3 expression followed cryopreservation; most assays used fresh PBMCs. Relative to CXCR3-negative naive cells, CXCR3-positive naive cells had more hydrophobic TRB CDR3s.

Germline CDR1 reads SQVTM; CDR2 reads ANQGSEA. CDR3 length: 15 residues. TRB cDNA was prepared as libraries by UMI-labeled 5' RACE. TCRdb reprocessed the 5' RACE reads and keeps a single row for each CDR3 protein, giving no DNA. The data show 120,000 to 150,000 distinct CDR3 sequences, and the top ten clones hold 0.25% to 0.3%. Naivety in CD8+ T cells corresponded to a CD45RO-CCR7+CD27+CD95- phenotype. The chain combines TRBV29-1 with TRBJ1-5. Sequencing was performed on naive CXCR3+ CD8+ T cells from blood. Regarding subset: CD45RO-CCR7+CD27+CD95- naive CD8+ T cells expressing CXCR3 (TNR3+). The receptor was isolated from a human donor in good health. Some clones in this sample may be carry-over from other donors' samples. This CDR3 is CSVGPSGDYTQPQHF.